The subject of this entry is one T cell receptor (beta chain). Clones were sequenced by immunoSEQ multiplex PCR, and TCRdb holds only the in-frame ones, with some missing. The repertoire holds approximately 31,000 clones, with approximately 89% as singletons. The data originate from a study of OX40 agonist ivuxolimab in advanced cancers. This CDR3 contains 15 residues. The V gene lost 1 base and the J gene lost 1 base, with 9 bases spanning the gap. Germline V CDR1 and CDR2: LGHNA, YSLEER. The sequence derives from an adult with an advanced solid tumor such as melanoma, head and neck, liver or kidney cancer. The specimen comprised CD4+ or CD8+ T cells sorted from blood, sampled in a trial of the OX40 agonist ivuxolimab. The chain carries TRBV4-3 and TRBJ2-3; D remains unclear. The CDR3 reads CASSQGFGGTDTQYF. The CDR3 DNA reads TGCGCCAGCAGCCAAGGATTTGGGGGCACAGATACGCAGTATTTT.